This T cell receptor beta chain came from a study of cytomegalovirus exposure and HLA in healthy donors. The donors were healthy bone marrow donors. General study results and limits: Earlier results showed most TCR beta V segments being productive about 87% or about 30% of the time.

13 Jbeta primers and 60 Vbeta primers were used for the PCR. TCRdb's table, derived via immunoSEQ multiplex PCR, lists solely in-frame clones and lacks some. The repertoire holds roughly 120,000 clones, with roughly two thirds as singletons. This clone has only a few counts. What it binds is unknown. This sequence originates from a man aged 25-45 years in good health and CMV-seropositive. The material sequenced was PBMCs.

The CDR3 DNA is TGTGCCAGCAGTGAAGCCTCGCAGTATTTT. Amino acid sequence: CASSEASQYF. This chain links TRBV6-1 with TRBJ2-3, with D hard to call. Per germline, CDR1 MNHNS and CDR2 SASEGT. V lost 0 bases and J lost 10, with 2 bases in between. The length of the CDR3 is 10 residues.